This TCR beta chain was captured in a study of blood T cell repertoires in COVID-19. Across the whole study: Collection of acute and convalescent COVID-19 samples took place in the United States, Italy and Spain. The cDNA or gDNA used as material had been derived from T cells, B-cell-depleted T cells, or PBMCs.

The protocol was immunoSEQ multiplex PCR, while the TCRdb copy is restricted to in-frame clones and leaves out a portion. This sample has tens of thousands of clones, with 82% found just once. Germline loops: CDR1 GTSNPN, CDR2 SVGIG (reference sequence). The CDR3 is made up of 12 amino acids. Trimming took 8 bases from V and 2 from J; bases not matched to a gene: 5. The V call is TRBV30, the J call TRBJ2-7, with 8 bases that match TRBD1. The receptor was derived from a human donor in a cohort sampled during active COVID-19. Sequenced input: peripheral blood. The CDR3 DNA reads TGTGCCCTAGGACAGGGAGCCTACGAGCAGTACTTC. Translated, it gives CALGQGAYEQYF.